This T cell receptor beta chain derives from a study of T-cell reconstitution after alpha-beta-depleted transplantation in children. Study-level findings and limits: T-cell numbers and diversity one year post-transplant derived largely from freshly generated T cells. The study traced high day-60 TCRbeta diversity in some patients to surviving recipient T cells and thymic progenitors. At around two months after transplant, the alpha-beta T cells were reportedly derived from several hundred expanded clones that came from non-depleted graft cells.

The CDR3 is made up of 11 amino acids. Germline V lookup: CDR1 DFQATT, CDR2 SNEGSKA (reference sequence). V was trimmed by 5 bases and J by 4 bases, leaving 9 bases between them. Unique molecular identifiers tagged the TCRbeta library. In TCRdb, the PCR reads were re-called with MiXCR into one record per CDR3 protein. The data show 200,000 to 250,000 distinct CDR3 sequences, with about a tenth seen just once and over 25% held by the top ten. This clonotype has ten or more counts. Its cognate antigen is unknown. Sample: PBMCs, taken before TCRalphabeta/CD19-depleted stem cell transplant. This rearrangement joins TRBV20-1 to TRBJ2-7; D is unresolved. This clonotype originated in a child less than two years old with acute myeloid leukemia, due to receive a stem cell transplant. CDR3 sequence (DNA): TGCAGTGCTCGGACCCTTTACGAGCAGTACTTC. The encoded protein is CSARTLYEQYF.